A selection of T cell receptor beta chains follows, all from one sample in a study of beta chain features in type 1 diabetes. Data came from immunoSEQ multiplex PCR; TCRdb stores just in-frame clones and leaves some out. Among about 320,000 clones listed, around 15% were seen once. The sequenced sample consisted of central memory CD4+ T cells from blood. Receptor source: a man between 25 and 39 years old in good health. The CDR3 runs from the conserved cysteine through the conserved F or W. D genes are given only for firm matches. Only some rows state a clone size, as once, few, many or a class for expanded clones.

>.|TRBJ2-2|TRBV5-6|many
TGTGCCAGCAGGAACAGGCACACCGGGGAGCTGTTTTTT
CASRNRHTGELFF
>.|TRBJ2-2|TRBV4-3|.
TGCGCCAGCAGCAAGGGGAGGGGGCGGAACACCGGGGAGCTGTTTTTT
CASSKGRGRNTGELFF
>.|TRBJ2-3|TRBV29-1|few
TGCAGCGTTGAAGGTCAGGGAGTAACAGATACGCAGTATTTT
CSVEGQGVTDTQYF
>.|TRBJ1-1|TRBV5-6|.
TGTGCCAGCAGCTTGGCCAGGGGTAGGAACACTGAAGCTTTCTTT
CASSLARGRNTEAFF
>.|TRBJ2-2|TRBV7-9|.
TGTGCCAGCAGTGATGGTTTGTCCGGGGAGCTGTTTTTT
CASSDGLSGELFF
>.|TRBJ2-5|TRBV9|.
TGTGCCAGCAGCGTAGTGGGCGGGAACAACCAAGAGACCCAGTACTTC
CASSVVGGNNQETQYF
>.|TRBJ2-2|TRBV27|.
TGTGCCAGCAGTTTATCGTTGGAAATCGGGGAGCTGTTTTTT
CASSLSLEIGELFF
>TRBD2|TRBJ2-5|TRBV7-2|few
TGTGCCAGCAGCCAGACTAGCGGGGCGGCCCAAGAGACCCAGTACTTC
CASSQTSGAAQETQYF
>.|TRBJ1-3|TRBV7-9|.
TGTGCCAGCAGCTTATTTACCTCTGGAAACACCATATATTTT
CASSLFTSGNTIYF
>.|TRBJ1-5|TRBV19|many
TGTGCCAGTAGTATTGTAGGGTCCAATCAGCCCCAGCATTTT
CASSIVGSNQPQHF
>TRBD1|TRBJ2-5|TRBV7-2|.
TGTGCCAGCAGCCGCTCTCAGGGGGCGCGGGAGACCCAGTACTTC
CASSRSQGARETQYF
>TRBD1|TRBJ1-2|TRBV5-1|.
TGCGCCAGCACCCCGGGGACAGGGGTATCCTCTGGCTACACCTTC
CASTPGTGVSSGYTF
>.|TRBJ2-7|TRBV7-6|.
TGTGCCAGCAGCTTAGCGCCGGTATACGAGCAGTACTTC
CASSLAPVYEQYF
>TRBD2|TRBJ2-1|TRBV7-2|few
TGTGCCAGCAGCTTAGATACTCGGGGGGGCGTTGAGCAGTTCTTC
CASSLDTRGGVEQFF
>.|TRBJ1-5|TRBV30|few
TGTGCCTGGAGTCGACACAATAGCAATCAGCCCCAGCATTTT
CAWSRHNSNQPQHF
>.|TRBJ1-5|TRBV5-1|few
TGCGCCAGCAGCTTGGTTCCAGGGGGCAATCAGCCCCAGCATTTT
CASSLVPGGNQPQHF
>.|TRBJ2-3|TRBV4-3|.
TGCGCCAGCAGCCAAGGGGGCGGCTACACAGATACGCAGTATTTT
CASSQGGGYTDTQYF
>.|TRBJ1-4|TRBV20-1|few
TGCAGTGCTAGTCAGGAAAAACTGTTTTTT
CSASQEKLFF
>TRBD1|TRBJ2-7|TRBV4-1|.
TGCGCCAGCAGCCAACTAAGGACAGGGTTCGGAAACTCCTACGAGCAGTACTTC
CASSQLRTGFGNSYEQYF
>.|TRBJ2-3|TRBV14|few
TGTGCCAGCAGCCTCAGGAGACGGGGCACAGATACGCAGTATTTT
CASSLRRRGTDTQYF
>.|TRBJ1-2|TRBV4-3|few
TGCGCCAGCAGCCAAGAAAAGTCAGTCTACGTGGCCTATGGCTACACCTTC
CASSQEKSVYVAYGYTF
>.|TRBJ1-3|TRBV4-2|few
TGTGCCAGCAGCCAAGCCGGGAGCACAGGAAACACCATATATTTT
CASSQAGSTGNTIYF
>TRBD1|TRBJ1-4|TRBV6-6|.
TGTGCCAGCAGAAGGGACAGGGAGGGCGGTGAAAAACTGTTTTTT
CASRRDREGGEKLFF
>.|TRBJ2-7|TRBV5-6|.
TGTGCCAGCAGCTTTGACCTACAATACGAGCAGTACTTC
CASSFDLQYEQYF
>TRBD2|TRBJ2-5|TRBV9|.
TGTGCCAGCAGCGTAGAGCCCCTCCTAGCGGGTCAAGAGACCCAGTACTTC
CASSVEPLLAGQETQYF
>.|TRBJ1-3|TRBV6-6|many
TGTGCCAGCAGGGAAACTTCTGGAAACACCATATATTTT
CASRETSGNTIYF
>TRBD1|TRBJ2-5|TRBV2|few
TGTGCCAGCAGCCCCGGACAGGGGGCACGGGAGACCCAGTACTTC
CASSPGQGARETQYF
>.|TRBJ1-2|TRBV19|few
TGTGCCAGTAGTATAAACAGAGGACTCTATGGCTACACCTTC
CASSINRGLYGYTF
>.|TRBJ1-1|TRBV27|few
TGTGCCAGCAGTTTATCGACCCTGGTGGGCAGAGGGAAGGCTTTCTTT
CASSLSTLVGRGKAFF
>.|TRBJ2-1|TRBV2|.
TGTGCCAGCAGTGAAAGTCTAGCTTGGCTGGGTGGGAATGAGCAGTTCTTC
CASSESLAWLGGNEQFF
>.|TRBJ2-5|TRBV7-2|few
TGTGCCAGCAGCTCTAGGGTGTGGGAGACCCAGTACTTC
CASSSRVWETQYF
>.|TRBJ2-1|TRBV18|.
TGTGCCAGCTCACCAAAACGCAATCATGAGCAGTTCTTC
CASSPKRNHEQFF
>.|TRBJ2-7|TRBV6-6|.
TGTGCCAGCAGTTACGCAGAGGGGACGAGCGAGCAGTACTTC
CASSYAEGTSEQYF
>.|TRBJ1-3|TRBV27|.
TGTGCCAGCAGACCAGACAGGCCCGACTCTGGAAACACCATATATTTT
CASRPDRPDSGNTIYF
>.|TRBJ1-2|TRBV19|few
TGTGCCAGTAGAGACAGTCCTCAGTCTAACTATGGCTACACCTTC
CASRDSPQSNYGYTF
>.|TRBJ2-5|TRBV7-3|few
TGTGCCAGCAGCCCGACTCAGTTAGAGACCCAGTACTTC
CASSPTQLETQYF
>TRBD1|TRBJ2-7|TRBV28|many
TGTGCCAGCTGGGACAGACTCTCCTACGAGCAGTACTTC
CASWDRLSYEQYF
>TRBD1|TRBJ2-7|TRBV13|few
TGTGCCAGTCGGGGGACAGGGGGGCGGGAGCAGTACTTC
CASRGTGGREQYF